The following is a TCR beta chain sequence with its context. This specimen comes from a study of blood T cell repertoires in COVID-19. As for the study in general: Whether acute or convalescent, the COVID-19 samples came from the United States, Italy and Spain. The analysed material was cDNA or gDNA that came from T cells, B-cell-depleted T cells, or PBMCs.

In the original analysis: Reference gene primer amplification gave nucleated cell count estimates. Here immunoSEQ multiplex PCR was the method, and the copy in TCRdb shows in-frame clones only, minus some. The D gene and trimming were derived from the DNA, and the V and J assignments and clone size from that table. The sample contains some 200,000 clones, approximately 81% of which appear only once. With V trimmed by 5 bases and J by 5 bases, 4 bases remained unmatched. The CDR3 spans 13 residues. Germline CDR1 is KGHSH and CDR2 is LQKENI. The clonotype comes from a woman aged 80 or older with active or convalescent COVID-19. The sequenced sample was peripheral blood. The V gene is TRBV18, the J gene TRBJ2-5; 8 nucleotides match TRBD1. The DNA of the CDR3 is TGTGCCAGCTCATCGTCAGGGGGCGAGACCCAGTACTTC. It specifies CASSSSGGETQYF.